What follows are 17 T cell receptor beta chains derived from one specimen sequenced in a study of T cells in women clearing cervical HPV infection. The assay was immunoSEQ multiplex PCR, and TCRdb's table has in-frame clones only and misses some. The sample shows about 39,000 clones, and less than 6% sits with its ten largest clones. Sequenced material: blood buffy coat. Receptor source: a woman between 18 and 69 years old with a cervical HPV16 infection that either progressed to CIN3+ or cleared (not recorded which).

CDR3 protein: CASSHPVDTQYF. Partial CDR3 DNA: TGTGCCAGCAGTCACCCGGTGGATACG. The rearrangement links TRBV7-8 to TRBJ2-3; D remains ambiguous. The read is 3 residues too short to cover the CDR3 end, so that end is filled in from the germline J gene. Germline V CDR1 and CDR2: SGHVS, FQNEAQ. There are 12 residues in the CDR3. V lost 6 bases and J 6 bases, leaving 10 bases between the germline ends.

For this clone: Sequencing ends 3 residues short of the CDR3 end; the germline J gene provides the rest. The chain couples TRBV11-2 to TRBJ1-2; D is uncertain. The CDR3 length is 14 residues. The V gene's germline CDR1 is SGHAT and CDR2 FQNNGV. The CDR3 bases that were read are TGTGCCAGCAGCGCCCTCGAGGGTATCGACGGC. The encoded protein is CASSALEGIDG. The whole CDR3 protein is CASSALEGIDGYTF.

About this clone itself: The CDR3 end falls 3 residues outside the read, so it is completed with the germline J gene. The chain links TRBV19 to TRBJ1-5, with 7 bases aligning to TRBD1. The CDR3 totals 15 residues. V lost 4 bases and J lost 6; bases outside the gene matches: 9. Germline loops: CDR1 LNHDA, CDR2 SQIVND (reference sequence). CDR3 DNA, as far as it was read: TGTGCCAGTAGTACCGAGACAGGGTTGGGTCAGCCC. As protein: CASSTETGLGQP. The CDR3, in full, reads CASSTETGLGQPQHF.

A word on this clone: Read data end 3 residues before the CDR3 end; the end is taken from the germline J gene. V is TRBV20-1 and J is TRBJ1-3, with TRBD1 matching 7 bases. In germline, CDR1 is DFQATT, CDR2 SNEGSKA (reference sequence). After removal of 3 bases from V and 0 bases from J, the junction contained 8 bases not matched to a gene. This CDR3 region has 16 residues. CDR3 in amino acids: CSASLLTGVSGNTIYF. CDR3 DNA, as far as it was read: TGCAGTGCTAGCCTTCTTACAGGGGTCTCTGGAAACACC.

In the case of this clone: The read ends 3 residues early relative to the CDR3; the germline J gene fills the gap. The rearrangement uses TRBV20-1 and TRBJ2-1; the D gene is possibly TRBD1 (5 bases). Germline V gene lookup returns CDR1 DFQATT and CDR2 SNEGSKA (reference sequence). V was shortened by 5 bases and J by 9 bases, with 17 bases between the two germline ends. This CDR3 contains 13 residues. CDR3 protein: CSAQQGRPGEQFF. The sequenced part of the CDR3 DNA is TGCAGTGCTCAGCAGGGTAGACCTGGTGAG.

A note on this clone: The sequence runs out 3 residues before the end of the CDR3; the remainder is reconstructed from the germline J gene. The chain uses TRBV12-3 or TRBV12-4 and TRBJ1-6; tentative D call: TRBD1 (5 bases). The CDR3 covers 12 residues. CDR3: CASSLGRPPLHF. Incomplete CDR3 DNA: TGTGCCAGCAGTTTGGGGCGGCCTCCC.

As concerns this clone: From the germline J gene comes the end of the CDR3, since the read stops 3 residues before it. The chain is built from TRBV18 and TRBJ1-5, with D perhaps TRBD1 (5 bases). V lost 5 bases to trimming and J lost 5 bases, with 10 bases between them. The germline CDR1 and CDR2 sequences are KGHSH and LQKENI. The CDR3 length is 13 residues. The CDR3 loop is CASSLTGDQPQHF. The covered CDR3 bases are TGTGCCAGCTCATTAACGGGGGATCAGCCC.

Note on this clone: The read finishes 3 residues shy of the CDR3 end, and the germline J gene is used to complete it. The chain joins TRBV2 to TRBJ2-7; 8 bases are shared with TRBD2. Germline CDR1 SNHLY, CDR2 FYNNEI. CDR3 length: 14 amino acids. With 4 bases clipped from V and 2 bases from J, the junction kept 4 bases outside the gene matches. This chain's CDR3 is CASSGGGSAYEQYF. The DNA read from the CDR3 is TGTGCCAGCAGTGGCGGGGGGTCCGCCTACGAG. The full variable domain, with the rest looked up from reference TRBV2 and TRBJ2-7, is EPEVTQTPSHQVTQMGQEVILRCVPISNHLYFYWYRQILGQKVEFLVSFYNNEISEKSEIFDDQFSVERPDGSNFTLKIRSTKLEDSAMYFCASSGGGSAYEQYFGPGTRLTVT.

On this clone: The observed sequence ends 3 residues before the CDR3 terminus, with the missing tail filled in from the germline J gene. The rearrangement joins TRBV18 to TRBJ2-3; TRBD1 matches at 10 bases. The CDR3 extends over 15 amino acids. Germline CDR1 reads KGHSH; CDR2 reads LQKENI. J gave up 3 bases and V 5 bases, and 5 bases lay outside the gene matches. The CDR3 bases that were read are TGTGCCAGCTCAGCGGGACAGGGGAGGACAGATACG. Its protein product is CASSAGQGRTDT. The entire CDR3 sequence reads CASSAGQGRTDTQYF.

Details on this clone: The DNA ends 3 residues before the CDR3 does, and the rest of the CDR3 is filled in from the germline J gene. The chain employs TRBV6-1 and TRBJ1-3; D is uncertain. CDR3 size: 15 residues. Germline loops: CDR1 MNHNS, CDR2 SASEGT. V dropped 2 bases and J dropped 1 base, with 9 bases sitting between them. The covered CDR3 bases are TGTGCCAGCAGTGAATTCACCGGTTCTGGAAACACC. Residues: CASSEFTGSGNT. The entire CDR3 sequence reads CASSEFTGSGNTIYF.

Comment on this clone: The read terminates 3 residues ahead of where the CDR3 ends, so the germline J gene completes it. The chain employs TRBV19 and TRBJ2-7; the D gene is possibly TRBD2 (6 bases). The CDR3 has 13 residues. Trimming removed 3 bases at V and 2 bases at J, with 8 bases between. Germline assignment: CDR1 LNHDA and CDR2 SQIVND (reference sequence). The covered CDR3 bases are TGTGCCAGTAGTATCGGGGGAGCCTACGAG. Protein: CASSIGGAYE. The complete CDR3 protein is CASSIGGAYEQYF. The variable domain in full, completed from reference TRBV19 and TRBJ2-7, reads DGGITQSPKYLFRKEGQNVTLSCEQNLNHDAMYWYRQDPGQGLRLIYYSQIVNDFQKGDIAEGYSVSREKKESFPLTVTSAQKNPTAFYLCASSIGGAYEQYFGPGTRLTVT.

Concerning this clone: One end of the junction is discordant with germline, which a read error may explain. The read terminates 3 residues before the CDR3 end, so the remaining end is supplied by the germline J gene. The chain couples TRBV5-1 to TRBJ1-5, with D perhaps TRBD1 (5 bases). From germline, CDR1 is SGHRS and CDR2 YFSETQ. The CDR3 is 16 amino acids. CDR3 DNA, as far as it was read: TGCGCCAGCGGCTTGGGGGGGGACCCTAGCAATCAGCCC. Protein sequence: CASGLGGDPSNQP. The complete CDR3 reads CASGLGGDPSNQPQHF.

Remarks on this clone: The CDR3 end is not reached by the read, which stops 3 residues before it; the germline J gene fills it in. V gene TRBV12-5 combines with J gene TRBJ1-1; D remains unclear. The V gene lost 2 bases and the J gene lost 0 bases, with 4 bases spanning the gap. The CDR3 covers 13 residues. Germline assignment: CDR1 LGHNT and CDR2 FRNRAP. Partial CDR3 DNA: TGTGCTAGTGGTTTGAACTTGAACACTGAA. Translating it yields CASGLNLNTE. The whole CDR3 reads CASGLNLNTEAFF.

As to this clone: The CDR3 extends 3 residues past the end of the read, so its final part is completed from the germline J gene. This rearrangement joins TRBV6-2 or TRBV6-3 to TRBJ2-1, with TRBD2 matching over 7 bases. The length of the CDR3 is 16 residues. Germline trimming cut 0 bases from V and 7 bases from J; bases unmatched to any gene: 9. In germline, CDR1 is MNHEY, CDR2 SVGEGT. CDR3: CASSYSGRGRGNEQFF. The part of the CDR3 DNA that was read is TGTGCCAGCAGTTACTCGGGGCGGGGGAGGGGAAATGAG.

The DNA read from the CDR3 is TGCGCCAGCAGCGCGGGACAGGGGCACACCGGGGAG. It yields the protein CASSAGQGHTGE. The whole CDR3 reads CASSAGQGHTGELFF. The rearrangement uses TRBV5-1 and TRBJ2-2; 10 nucleotides line up with TRBD1. From the germline J gene comes the end of the CDR3, since the read stops 3 residues before it. The CDR3 spans 15 residues. Germline lookup yields CDR1 SGHRS and CDR2 YFSETQ. With V trimmed by 4 bases and J by 3 bases, 3 bases remained unmatched.

On this clone itself: Read coverage stops 3 residues before the CDR3 terminus; the germline J gene supplies the remainder. The gene calls are TRBV19 and TRBJ1-2; D perhaps matches TRBD1 (5 bases). V lost 6 bases and J lost 0, with 11 bases in between. Germline CDR1 is LNHDA and CDR2 is SQIVND (reference sequence). This CDR3 comprises 14 residues. CDR3 bases read: TGTGCCAGTAGGCGCCCGGGGGCTAACTATGGC. Translation: CASRRPGANYG. The CDR3, in full, reads CASRRPGANYGYTF.

On this clone itself: The read terminates 3 residues ahead of where the CDR3 ends, so the germline J gene completes it. V gene TRBV12-5 combines with J gene TRBJ2-6; 9 nucleotides align to TRBD1. The CDR3 contains 16 residues. Germline CDR1 reads LGHNT; CDR2 reads FRNRAP. The V gene end was trimmed by 4 bases and the J gene end by 2 bases; junction bases not matched to a gene: 3. The covered CDR3 bases are TGTGCTAGTGGTTCGGACAGGGGTCCTGGGGCCAACGTC. Its protein product is CASGSDRGPGANV. The complete CDR3 sequence is CASGSDRGPGANVLTF.